This T cell receptor (beta chain) was captured in a study of T cells expressing NK-cell markers. Whole-study context: Obtained from sorted CD3+CD56+NKG2C+, CD3+CD56+NKG2C- and CD3+CD56-NKG2C+ T cells were the TCR beta repertoires. Eight donors were sequenced, seven testing HCMV-seropositive and one testing seronegative. Study-wide findings and caveats: The CD3+CD56-NKG2C+ fraction of several donors was likewise dominated by these clonotypes.

TCRdb reworked the 5' RACE reads into one entry per CDR3 protein, no DNA. The clone table shows 500,000 to 700,000 distinct CDR3 sequences, with the ten largest holding approximately 4%. Germline V lookup: CDR1 MNHEY, CDR2 SMNVEV (reference sequence). The CDR3 totals 15 residues. Details on this clonotype: Its antigen is unknown.

Sequencing was performed on blood T cells: a sorted CD56 or NKG2C T cell subset, CD4+ or CD8+ T cells, or bulk PBMC T cells (not recorded which). The sequence was collected from a young man in good health. This rearrangement joins TRBV27 to TRBJ2-5; TCRdb returns TRBD1, unconfirmable since there is no DNA. The CDR3 loop reads CASSSPGMGQETQYF.